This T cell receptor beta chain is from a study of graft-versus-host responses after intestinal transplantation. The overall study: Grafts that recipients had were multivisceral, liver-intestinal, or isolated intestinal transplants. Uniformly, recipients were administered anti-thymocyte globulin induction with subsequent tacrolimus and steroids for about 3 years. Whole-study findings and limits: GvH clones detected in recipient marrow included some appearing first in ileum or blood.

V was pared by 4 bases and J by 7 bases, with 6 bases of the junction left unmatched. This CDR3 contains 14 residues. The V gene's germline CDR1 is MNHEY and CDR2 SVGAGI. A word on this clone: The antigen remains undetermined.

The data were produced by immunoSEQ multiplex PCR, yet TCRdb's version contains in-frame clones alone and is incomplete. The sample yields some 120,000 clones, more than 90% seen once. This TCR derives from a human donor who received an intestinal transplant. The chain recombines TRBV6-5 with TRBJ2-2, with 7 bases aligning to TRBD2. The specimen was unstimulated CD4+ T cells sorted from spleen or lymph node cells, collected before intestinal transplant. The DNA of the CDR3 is TGTGCCAGCAGTTTACTAGCGTTTGGCGGGGAGCTGTTTTTT. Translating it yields CASSLLAFGGELFF.